Detailed here is one TCR beta chain. Its antigen specificity is not known. Base quality data are lacking; no much larger clone is found one base away. The immunoSEQ platform was used to sequence the TCRbeta chains. The original pipeline was this. Pooled conventional T cell repertoires yielded 100,000 to 110,000 distinct in-frame TCRbeta sequences from patients and around 140,000 from healthy donors. Treg TCRbeta sequences shared by two or more individuals were defined as public, and these public Treg TCRbeta sequences were subsequently searched for in Tconv repertoires. Differences between groups were assessed using Mann-Whitney U tests with Bonferroni-Dunn correction in GraphPad Prism 7.03. Here the immuneACCESS table is served through TCRdb, limited to in-frame sequences with V and J called. Missing clones are a known gap in these copies; in checked studies unresolved V genes cover under half, and the rest lacks a known reason. The DNA was the basis for D and trimming; V, J and clone size are from that table. The sample profile shows about 25,000 clones; around 95% of them were found once. Just under 0.25% of the sample is in the top ten clones.

The data are from a study of B cell selection in AIRE deficiency (dated by TCRdb to between 2017 and 2020). With respect to the entire study: Researchers compared TCRbeta repertoires of sorted blood CD4+ conventional T cells and regulatory T cells in AIRE-deficient patients with those in healthy controls. The TCR-sequenced cohort comprised about 5 AIRE-deficient APECED patients and about 5 healthy control donors. Points the paper makes about the study in general: Among approximately 3,500 shared Treg TCRbeta sequences, over 25% were shared exclusively by healthy donors and around 8.7% exclusively by patients, which suggests that Treg selection is less efficient in the absence of AIRE. About a third of the Treg TCRbeta sequences shared among healthy donors were detected in patient Tconv cells, suggesting that Treg-biased clones are diverted into the Tconv compartment. Shorter CDR3s were found in shared Treg sequences, reflecting a bias toward rearrangements containing few non-templated nucleotide insertions. Tconv and Treg cells from AIRE-deficient patients showed TCRBV gene usage, CDR3 length and TCR diversity similar to those of healthy donors. Sequencing covered only TCRbeta chains, and under 45% of shared healthy-donor Treg sequences were also present in healthy Tconv, possibly due to differing TCRalpha chains.

For sorting, conventional CD4 T cells were defined as CD4+CD127+ cells. Control samples came from healthy donors unrelated to the patients. Tconv and Treg cells for TCRbeta sequencing were sorted on a FACSAria flow cytometer. Sorted cells were collected into 5-ml round-bottom polystyrene tubes, and dry cell pellets were frozen at -80°C before sequencing. The specimen was CD4+CD127+ conventional T cells sorted from PBMCs. The clonotype comes from a human donor in good health.

The DNA sequence reads TGTGCCAGCTCACCAATGGGAGAGACCCAGTACTTC. Its protein product is CASSPMGETQYF. The rearrangement combines TRBV18 with TRBJ2-5; confidence is insufficient to name the D gene. Taken from cysteine to phenylalanine, the CDR3 has 12 residues. The only DNA kept is the CDR3, 36 bases in frame from the first base. V lost 2 bases and J lost 4 bases; the stretch between them is 5 bases long. CDR1 KGHSH and CDR2 LQKENI were looked up in the germline V gene.